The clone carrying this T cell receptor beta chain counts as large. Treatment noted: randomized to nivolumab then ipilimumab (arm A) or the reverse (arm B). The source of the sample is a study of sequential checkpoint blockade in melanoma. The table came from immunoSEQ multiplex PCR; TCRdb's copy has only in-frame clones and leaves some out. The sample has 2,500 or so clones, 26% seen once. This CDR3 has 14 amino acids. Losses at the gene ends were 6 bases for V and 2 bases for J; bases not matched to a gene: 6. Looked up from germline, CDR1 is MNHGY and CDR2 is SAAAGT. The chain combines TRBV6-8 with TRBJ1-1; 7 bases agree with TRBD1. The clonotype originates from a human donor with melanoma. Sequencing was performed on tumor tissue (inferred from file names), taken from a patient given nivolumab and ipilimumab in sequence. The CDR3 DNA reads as TGTGCCAGCAGCTCCGGGACAGTCAACACTGAAGCTTTCTTT. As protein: CASSSGTVNTEAFF.